These 17 T cell receptor beta chains originate from one sample sequenced in a study of high-grade serous ovarian cancer treatment subgroups. Clones were sequenced by immunoSEQ multiplex PCR, and TCRdb holds only the in-frame ones, with some missing. The data show 4,000 to 6,000 clones, about 70% seen once. Tumor samples were taken before definitive surgery or chemotherapy. What was sequenced was tumor tissue. The receptors come from a human donor with high-grade serous ovarian cancer.

V usage is TRBV15 and J usage is TRBJ1-2; TRBD1 agrees at 9 bases. J gave up 1 base and V 0 bases, and 6 bases lay outside the gene matches. Germline V gives CDR1 LNHNV, CDR2 YYDKDF (reference sequence). The CDR3 extends over 17 amino acids. The CDR3 DNA is TGTGCCACCAGCAGAGATCGTCGGGACAGGGTTAACTATGGCTACACCTTC. Translated: CATSRDRRDRVNYGYTF.

The V and J genes are TRBV6-6 and TRBJ2-7; D is perhaps TRBD1 (5 bases). V was cut by 6 bases and J by 5 bases, with 14 bases left in between. Germline V gene lookup returns CDR1 MNHNY and CDR2 SVGAGI (reference sequence). This CDR3 contains 13 residues. The CDR3 spells CASSLGHDHEQYV. The DNA for the CDR3 is TGTGCCAGCAGCCTCGGACACGACCACGAGCAGTACGTC.

The V and J genes are TRBV4-2 and TRBJ2-2; 7 bases fit TRBD1. The CDR3 consists of 16 residues. Germline-derived CDR1 and CDR2 are LGHNA and YNFKEQ. The V segment lost 7 bases and the J segment 4 bases; nucleotides outside the gene matches: 12. The CDR3 coding sequence is TGTGCCAGCACCCCGACAGGGCAGGGGAGCACCGGGGAGCTGTTTTTT. Translation gives CASTPTGQGSTGELFF.

This clone was seen only once. The chain has TRBV27 and TRBJ1-6; tentatively, D is TRBD1 (6 bases). Germline-derived CDR1 and CDR2 are MNHEY and SMNVEV (reference sequence). V lost 2 bases, J lost 4 bases, and 9 bases lay in between. The CDR3 spans 15 residues. CDR3 DNA sequence: TGTGCCAGCAGTTTAGTCGGACAGTATAATTCACCCCTCCACTTT. It codes for CASSLVGQYNSPLHF.

The chain employs TRBV19 and TRBJ2-5; TRBD2 matches at 8 bases. V was pared by 5 bases and J by 5 bases, with 13 bases of the junction left unmatched. The CDR3 length is 16 residues. Germline assignment: CDR1 LNHDA and CDR2 SQIVND (reference sequence). This chain's CDR3 is CASSPLRSGGLETQYF. In DNA, the CDR3 is TGTGCCAGTAGTCCCCTGAGGAGCGGGGGCCTTGAGACCCAGTACTTC.

The chain links TRBV27 to TRBJ2-3, with no clear D. V shed 5 bases and J shed 4 bases, with 13 bases lying between them. Germline V gives CDR1 MNHEY, CDR2 SMNVEV (reference sequence). The CDR3 totals 14 residues. CDR3 protein: CASSLRALPDTQYF. CDR3 sequence (DNA): TGTGCCAGCAGTCTACGGGCCTTACCAGATACGCAGTATTTT.

This clone has just one count. The rearrangement uses TRBV27 and TRBJ2-2; TRBD2 matches 7 bases. Germline V gives CDR1 MNHEY, CDR2 SMNVEV (reference sequence). There are 16 residues in the CDR3. V lost 6 bases to trimming and J lost 5 bases; unmatched junction nucleotides: 12. The DNA for the CDR3 is TGTGCCAGCAGGCCAGGCGGAGGCGGGAGTACCGGGGAGCTGTTTTTT. Residues: CASRPGGGGSTGELFF.

CDR3 coding DNA: TGCGCCAGCAGTGAGTCGAAGGGGGCCTTGGAGGCCCAGTACTTC. Protein: CASSESKGALEAQYF. This rearrangement joins TRBV10-1 to TRBJ2-5, with 7 nucleotides matching TRBD1. CDR3 size: 15 residues. The junction had 10 bases not matched to a gene; V was cut back by 0 bases and J by 9 bases. Germline CDR1 reads WNHNN; CDR2 reads SYGVQD (reference sequence).

The chain uses TRBV11-3 and TRBJ2-2; 8 nucleotides line up with TRBD1. Trimming cost V 2 bases and J 6 bases; bases outside gene matches: 5. Germline V gives CDR1 SGHNT, CDR2 YENEEA. This CDR3 comprises 15 residues. CDR3 sequence (DNA): TGTGCCAGCAGCTTAACAGGGGGACGGGCCGGGGAGCTGTTTTTT. This encodes CASSLTGGRAGELFF.

The V call is TRBV7-2, the J call TRBJ2-1; D could derive from TRBD1 or TRBD2 (5 bases each). The length of the CDR3 is 14 residues. V was trimmed by 3 bases and J by 7 bases, leaving 13 bases between them. Germline CDR1 is SGHTA and CDR2 is FQGNSA. CDR3 in amino acids: CASSLGVGTNEQFF. DNA of the CDR3: TGTGCCAGCAGCTTGGGGGTGGGGACGAATGAGCAGTTCTTC. The full variable domain, completed using reference TRBV7-2 and TRBJ2-1, is GAGVSQSPSNKVTEKGKDVELRCDPISGHTALYWYRQSLGQGLEFLIYFQGNSAPDKSGLPSDRFSAERTGGSVSTLTIQRTQQEDSAVYLCASSLGVGTNEQFFGPGTRLTVL.

This clone has only a few counts. The V gene is TRBV21-1, the J gene TRBJ2-2; TRBD1, the table's D call, lacks a check against the DNA. TRBV21-1 has pseudogene status. This CDR3 is built from 15 residues. For the CDR3, the DNA is TGTGCCAGCAGCGCCCGGGACAGAAACACCGGGGAGCTGTTTTTT. Amino acid sequence: CASSARDRNTGELFF.

This clone has just a few counts. The rearrangement links TRBV5-5 to TRBJ2-1; 11 nucleotides align to TRBD2. Germline trimming cut 5 bases from V and 3 bases from J; bases unmatched to any gene: 4. This CDR3 has 15 residues. From germline, CDR1 is SGHKS and CDR2 YYEKEE (reference sequence). The CDR3 DNA reads TGTGCCAGCAGATCCGGGACTAGCGGCTACAATGAGCAGTTCTTC. It specifies CASRSGTSGYNEQFF. Together with reference TRBV5-5 and TRBJ2-1, the CDR3 gives the full variable domain: DAGVTQSPTHLIKTRGQQVTLRCSPISGHKSVSWYQQVLGQGPQFIFQYYEKEERGRGNFPDRFSARQFPNYSSELNVNALLLGDSALYLCASRSGTSGYNEQFFGPGTRLTVL.

The CDR3 DNA reads as TGTGCCAGCAGCTTTCAGGGGGACTATGGCTACACCTTC. Translating gives CASSFQGDYGYTF. The rearrangement joins TRBV5-4 to TRBJ1-2; 7 nucleotides align to TRBD1. Germline lookup yields CDR1 SGHNT and CDR2 YYREEE (reference sequence). With V trimmed by 2 bases and J by 3 bases, 1 base remained unmatched. The CDR3 consists of 13 residues.

This chain connects TRBV18 to TRBJ1-3; D gene unclear. Germline V gene data show CDR1 as KGHSH and CDR2 as LQKENI. The CDR3 contains 16 residues. V was shortened by 3 bases and J by 0 bases, with 12 bases between the two germline ends. Here the CDR3 reads CASSPSTGISGNTIYF. The CDR3 coding sequence is TGTGCCAGCTCACCTTCGACGGGGATCTCTGGAAACACCATATATTTT. The entire variable domain, with the rest obtained from reference TRBV18 and TRBJ1-3, is as follows: NAGVMQNPRHLVRRRGQEARLRCSPMKGHSHVYWYRQLPEEGLKFMVYLQKENIIDESGMPKERFSAEFPKEGPSILRIQQVVRGDSAAYFCASSPSTGISGNTIYFGEGSWLTVV.

The gene calls are TRBV2 and TRBJ2-4; the D is unclear. The CDR3 spans 14 residues. Germline CDR1 and CDR2: SNHLY and FYNNEI. V lost 7 bases to trimming and J lost 3 bases, with 13 bases between them. The CDR3 bases are TGTGCCAGCATTCCCGACCTGGGCAAAAACATTCAGTACTTC. The encoded protein is CASIPDLGKNIQYF.

The rearrangement joins TRBV7-9 to TRBJ1-6; 10 positions match TRBD1. CDR3 length: 15 residues. Germline trimming cut 5 bases from V and 6 bases from J; bases unmatched to any gene: 4. Germline-derived CDR1 and CDR2 are SEHNR and FQNEAQ (reference sequence). The CDR3 DNA is TGTGCCAGCAGCCGACAGGGGGCTTTTAATTCACCCCTCCACTTT. Protein sequence: CASSRQGAFNSPLHF.

This chain connects TRBV7-6 to TRBJ2-2, with 12 bases that match TRBD2. Germline V gene sequence: CDR1 SGHVS, CDR2 FNYEAQ. This CDR3 is built from 15 residues. The trim removed 2 bases at V and 10 bases at J, leaving 5 bases unmatched. The CDR3 DNA sequence: TGTGCCAGCAGCTTAACTAGCGGGGGGTATTCGGAGCTGTTTTTT. It is translated as CASSLTSGGYSELFF.